The T cell receptor beta chain under discussion was sequenced for a study of response to subunit inactivated influenza vaccine. One entry per CDR3 protein, called by TCRdb with MiXCR from the RT-PCR reads. The sample consists of some 640,000 distinct CDR3 sequences, approximately 14% of them appearing once. There are 14 residues in the CDR3. Germline V CDR1 and CDR2: MNHEY, SMNVEV (reference sequence). Trimming removed 4 bases from V and 1 base from J, with 10 bases in between. Study outcomes and limitations: Few new T cells, the authors suggested, are recruited by each seasonal influenza vaccination.

A remark on this clonotype: The antigen remains unidentified.

This rearrangement joins TRBV27 to TRBJ2-5; maybe TRBD2 (5 bases). Sequencing was performed on PBMCs from blood, taken roughly 2 weeks before vaccination. The receptor was isolated from a man in his forties or fifties who received an inactivated influenza vaccine. The CDR3 bases are TGTGCCAGCAGTTGGACTGGAAGCCAAGAGACCCAGTACTTC. It is translated as CASSWTGSQETQYF.